This entry lists 7 T cell receptor beta chains sequenced from one sample in a study of cytomegalovirus exposure and HLA in healthy donors. 13 Jbeta primers and 60 Vbeta primers were used for the PCR. Data came from immunoSEQ multiplex PCR; TCRdb stores just in-frame clones and leaves some out. The sample has 50,000 or so clones, 60% to 80% seen once. Sequencing used PBMCs. Every receptor here comes from a woman aged 40 to 50 in good health and CMV-seropositive.

The chain recombines TRBV10-2 with TRBJ2-1; 12 positions match TRBD2. CDR3 length equals 14 residues. Per the germline V gene, CDR1 is WSHSY and CDR2 is SAAADI. V was pared by 8 bases and J by 5 bases, with 4 bases of the junction left unmatched. CDR3 amino acids: CASRTSGGNNEQFF. Written as DNA, the CDR3 is TGCGCCAGCCGCACTAGCGGGGGGAACAATGAGCAGTTCTTC.

This clone was picked up one time. The CDR3: CASSRTGGPYNEQFF. CDR3 nucleotide sequence: TGTGCCAGCAGTCGTACGGGGGGGCCTTACAATGAGCAGTTCTTC. This rearrangement joins TRBV6-5 to TRBJ2-1, with TRBD2 matching 8 bases. Germline lookup yields CDR1 MNHEY and CDR2 SVGAGI. The CDR3 has 15 amino acids. V lost 5 bases and J lost 4; bases outside the gene matches: 7.

The rearrangement joins TRBV9 to TRBJ2-7, with 8 nucleotides matching TRBD1. Per the germline V gene, CDR1 is SGDLS and CDR2 is YYNGEE. The CDR3 is made up of 15 amino acids. V lost 0 bases and J lost 5; bases outside the gene matches: 7. The CDR3 nucleotides read TGTGCCAGCAGCGTAGATGACAGGGGTATAGACGAGCAGTACTTC. Translating gives CASSVDDRGIDEQYF.

V gene TRBV7-8 combines with J gene TRBJ2-7; a weak D match, TRBD2 (6 bases). The CDR3 contains 13 residues. V lost 5 bases and J 6 bases, leaving 14 bases between the germline ends. CDR1 is SGHVS, CDR2 FQNEAQ, per germline. Here the CDR3 DNA reads TGTGCCAGCAGCCCCAGGGAGGAGGGCGAGCAGTACTTC. It encodes CASSPREEGEQYF.

The gene calls are TRBV7-2 and TRBJ2-7; D possibly corresponds to TRBD2 (5 bases). V was shortened by 2 bases and J by 2 bases, with 16 bases between the two germline ends. The CDR3 contains 16 residues. Germline V gene lookup returns CDR1 SGHTA and CDR2 FQGNSA. This chain's CDR3 is CASSLNARRGAYEQYF. The CDR3 DNA reads TGTGCCAGCAGCTTAAACGCCAGACGGGGTGCCTACGAGCAGTACTTC.

The rearrangement links TRBV10-3 to TRBJ1-2, with D possibly TRBD1 on 5 matching bases. The CDR3 runs to 11 residues. Trimming stripped 4 bases from V and 8 bases from J, with 8 bases between. CDR1 ENHRY and CDR2 SYGVKD come from the germline V gene. The CDR3 DNA follows: TGTGCCATCAGTGCAGGGTACGGCTACACCTTC. Amino acid sequence: CAISAGYGYTF.

The chain joins TRBV7-9 to TRBJ2-7; 11 bases line up with TRBD2. Germline-derived CDR1 and CDR2 are SEHNR and FQNEAQ (reference sequence). The CDR3 extends over 15 amino acids. V shed 4 bases, J shed 2 bases, and the junction held 4 bases outside the gene matches. In DNA, the CDR3 is TGTGCCAGCAGCTCCGGACTAGCGGGTGCCTACGAGCAGTACTTC. The encoded protein is CASSSGLAGAYEQYF.